This record looks at one TCR beta chain sequence and its context. The sample is drawn from a study of control samples from healthy donors and cancer patients. The CDR3 spans 13 residues. V lost 4 bases, J lost 5 bases, and 12 bases lay in between. CDR1 is SGHRS and CDR2 is YFSETQ in the germline V gene. Here immunoSEQ multiplex PCR was the method, and the copy in TCRdb shows in-frame clones only, minus some. Among roughly 18,000 clones listed, approximately 90% were seen once. This receptor was taken from a woman aged 55-69 years with head and neck cancer. Source material: PBMCs. The chain employs TRBV5-1 and TRBJ1-2; no firm D call. The DNA for the CDR3 is TGCGCCAGCAGCCCCCGGACTTTATATGGCTACACCTTC. Encoded protein: CASSPRTLYGYTF.